The 25 T cell receptor beta chains listed next were all sequenced from one sample in a study of control samples from healthy donors and cancer patients. Here immunoSEQ multiplex PCR was the method, and the copy in TCRdb shows in-frame clones only, minus some. The sample yields roughly 130,000 clones, 85% to 95% seen once. Sequencing input: blood. The receptors come from a man aged 18 to 29 in good health.

CDR3 sequence reads: CASSQDGGVHEQFF. As DNA, the CDR3 is TGTGCCAGCAGCCAAGACGGGGGGGTCCATGAGCAGTTCTTC. The chain combines TRBV3-1 (or the pseudogene TRBV3-2) with TRBJ2-1; 8 nucleotides match TRBD2. Germline values: CDR1 LGHDT, CDR2 YNNKEL (reference sequence). V gave up 0 bases and J gave up 8 bases; unmatched junction bases: 3. This CDR3 is built from 14 residues.

The chain has TRBV18 and TRBJ1-6; TRBD1 agrees at 7 bases. The CDR3 totals 15 residues. Germline lookup yields CDR1 KGHSH and CDR2 LQKENI. Germline trimming cut 6 bases from V and 7 bases from J; bases unmatched to any gene: 9. The CDR3 DNA reads as TGTGCCAGCTCGGGGACGACAGGGAAAAATTCACCCCTCCACTTT. It yields the protein CASSGTTGKNSPLHF. Variable domain in full (rest from reference TRBV18 and TRBJ1-6): NAGVMQNPRHLVRRRGQEARLRCSPMKGHSHVYWYRQLPEEGLKFMVYLQKENIIDESGMPKERFSAEFPKEGPSILRIQQVVRGDSAAYFCASSGTTGKNSPLHFGNGTRLTVT.

This clone showed up just once. The chain carries TRBV7-2 and TRBJ2-7; unclear D gene. CDR3 size: 14 residues. V was pared by 1 base and J by 2 bases, with 9 bases between. Per germline, CDR1 SGHTA and CDR2 FQGNSA. The CDR3 loop reads CASSLVYTPYEQYF. Here the CDR3 DNA reads TGTGCCAGCAGCTTAGTATACACCCCCTACGAGCAGTACTTC.

This rearrangement joins TRBV6-5 to TRBJ1-1, with D possibly TRBD1 on 5 matching bases. Germline CDR1 and CDR2: MNHEY and SVGAGI. The CDR3 is 15 amino acids. Trimming took off 8 bases at V and 3 bases at J, with 19 bases between the two ends. CDR3 in DNA: TGTGCCAGCCACGCGTCCGGGGCCCTGGACACTGAAGCTTTCTTT. Translating it yields CASHASGALDTEAFF.

CDR3 in amino acids: CASSPRTGEKAIQYF. CDR3 bases: TGTGCCAGCAGTCCCCGGACAGGGGAGAAGGCCATTCAGTACTTC. The V and J genes are TRBV6-5 and TRBJ2-4; TRBD1 matches at 9 bases. CDR3 length: 15 amino acids. Germline values: CDR1 MNHEY, CDR2 SVGAGI. V shed 5 bases, J shed 9 bases, and the junction held 11 bases outside the gene matches.

Regarding this clone: The same CDR3 can be traced to other DNA sequences in this sample. The CDR3 bases are TGTGCCATATCCCTAGCGGGGGGGGCTGGGGCCAACGTCCTGACTTTC. Amino acids: CAISLAGGAGANVLTF. The chain employs TRBV10-3 and TRBJ2-6; 12 nucleotides agree with TRBD2. Germline-derived CDR1 and CDR2 are ENHRY and SYGVKD. The CDR3 runs 16 residues. J gave up 2 bases and V 9 bases, and 5 bases lay outside the gene matches.

The chain couples TRBV25-1 to TRBJ2-7, with D tentatively TRBD1 (6 bases). The germline CDR1 and CDR2 sequences are MGHDK and SYGVNS. Trimming took 5 bases from V and 6 from J, leaving 20 bases between them. CDR3 size: 15 residues. The CDR3: CASSPSDRTVGEQYF. CDR3 DNA: TGTGCCAGCAGTCCGTCGGACCGGACAGTTGGCGAGCAGTACTTC.

In this sample, this clone turned up a few times. V gene TRBV7-2 combines with J gene TRBJ1-2; 9 bases are a match to TRBD1. Germline values: CDR1 SGHTA, CDR2 FQGNSA. Losses at the gene ends were 5 bases for V and 4 bases for J; bases not matched to a gene: 8. The CDR3 length is 15 residues. This chain's CDR3 is CASSKGTGTSYGYTF. In DNA, the CDR3 is TGTGCCAGCAGCAAGGGGACAGGGACTAGCTATGGCTACACCTTC.

The CDR3 coding sequence is TGTGCCAGTAGTAGTTCCGACAGCCTCTCTGGAAACACCATATATTTT. It translates to CASSSSDSLSGNTIYF. This rearrangement joins TRBV19 to TRBJ1-3; a weak D match, TRBD1 (5 bases). Germline CDR1 and CDR2: LNHDA and SQIVND (reference sequence). V was clipped by 4 bases and J by 0 bases, with 13 bases between them. The length of the CDR3 is 16 residues.

This chain joins TRBV3-1 (or the pseudogene TRBV3-2) and TRBJ1-2, with D possibly being TRBD1 (6 bases). Germline loops: CDR1 LGHDT, CDR2 YNNKEL (reference sequence). The V end lost 4 bases, the J end lost 2 bases, and 11 bases lay between the germline ends. The CDR3 contains 14 residues. CDR3 in DNA: TGTGCCAGCAGCCCCAGGGGAGCCAACTATGGCTACACCTTC. As protein: CASSPRGANYGYTF.

The V gene is TRBV3-1 (or the pseudogene TRBV3-2), the J gene TRBJ2-1; no firm D call. V lost 1 base and J lost 5, with 24 bases in between. The CDR3 covers 19 residues. Germline assignment: CDR1 LGHDT and CDR2 YNNKEL (reference sequence). CDR3 in DNA: TGTGCCAGCAGCCAAGTTCAGCCTTTTTGGCAGGTTGGGCACAATGAGCAGTTCTTC. It encodes CASSQVQPFWQVGHNEQFF.

This clone came up once. The chain uses TRBV4-1 and TRBJ1-2; TRBD1 aligns across 8 bases. The V gene end was trimmed by 1 base and the J gene end by 0 bases; junction bases not matched to a gene: 7. The CDR3 extends over 17 amino acids. The germline V gene encodes CDR1 MGHRA and CDR2 YSYEKL. DNA of the CDR3: TGCGCCAGCAGCCAAGGGCAGGGGGCCGGAACTAACTATGGCTACACCTTC. Its translation: CASSQGQGAGTNYGYTF.

This CDR3 reads CASSLAGDNSPLHF. CDR3 coding DNA: TGTGCCAGCAGCTTGGCCGGTGATAATTCACCCCTCCACTTT. V and J are TRBV5-4 and TRBJ1-6; D is ambiguous. Germline V lookup: CDR1 SGHNT, CDR2 YYREEE (reference sequence). The CDR3 is 14 residues long. The V and J ends lost 0 bases and 5 bases respectively, with 6 bases between them.

Of note for this clone: The sample has other DNA sequences that encode this CDR3 too. V usage is TRBV5-1 and J usage is TRBJ2-3, with a weak D call TRBD1 (6 bases). The germline CDR1 and CDR2 sequences are SGHRS and YFSETQ. The CDR3 totals 16 residues. The ends were cut back, 0 bases at V and 2 bases at J, with 13 bases in the middle. The CDR3: CASSLGGQGNTDTQYF. CDR3 DNA sequence: TGCGCCAGCAGCTTGGGGGGTCAGGGGAACACAGATACGCAGTATTTT. Combining the CDR3 with reference TRBV5-1 and TRBJ2-3 gives the whole variable domain KAGVTQTPRYLIKTRGQQVTLSCSPISGHRSVSWYQQTPGQGLQFLFEYFSETQRNKGNFPGRFSGRQFSNSRSEMNVSTLELGDSALYLCASSLGGQGNTDTQYFGPGTRLTVL.

This clone was recorded only once. The J gene is TRBJ1-4, the V gene TRBV6-5; D is uncertain. Germline V gene data show CDR1 as MNHEY and CDR2 as SVGAGI. V shed 8 bases and J shed 5 bases, with 15 bases lying between them. The CDR3 totals 14 residues. The CDR3 is CASRSGGGNEKLFF. CDR3 nucleotide sequence: TGTGCCAGCCGCTCGGGCGGAGGGAATGAAAAACTGTTTTTT.

The chain employs TRBV2 and TRBJ1-2; tentatively, D is TRBD1 (5 bases). V shed 7 bases and J shed 7 bases, with 19 bases lying between them. Germline loops: CDR1 SNHLY, CDR2 FYNNEI. The CDR3 runs 14 residues. The CDR3 nucleotides are TGTGCCAGCATTTATCAGGGTGGGGGAGTTGGCTACACCTTC. Translation gives CASIYQGGGVGYTF.

V gene TRBV28 combines with J gene TRBJ2-2, with 7 bases lining up with TRBD1. V was pared by 5 bases and J by 8 bases, with 5 bases of the junction left unmatched. Germline V gene lookup returns CDR1 MDHEN and CDR2 SYDVKM. The CDR3 has 13 amino acids. The CDR3 spells CASSPRGLGELFF. CDR3 coding DNA: TGTGCCAGCAGTCCCAGGGGGTTGGGGGAGCTGTTTTTT.

A word on this clone: Other DNA sequences of this sample code for an identical CDR3. The chain links TRBV5-1 to TRBJ1-6, with 8 bases that match TRBD1. Trimming cost V 4 bases and J 6 bases; bases outside gene matches: 6. The CDR3 is 15 residues long. Germline V gene lookup returns CDR1 SGHRS and CDR2 YFSETQ. The CDR3 DNA sequence: TGCGCCAGCAGCCCCGGACAGGGACTTAATTCACCCCTCCACTTT. Translation gives CASSPGQGLNSPLHF.

This rearrangement joins TRBV6-5 to TRBJ1-4; no clear D. CDR3 length: 13 residues. Trimming removed 5 bases from V and 6 bases from J, with 10 bases in between. CDR1 and CDR2 (germline): MNHEY, SVGAGI. CDR3 bases: TGTGCCAGCAGTAAGCATTTCGATGAAAAACTGTTTTTT. Its translation: CASSKHFDEKLFF.

The chain carries TRBV29-1 and TRBJ1-2; TRBD1 agrees at 7 bases. Trimming took 4 bases from V and 0 from J; bases not matched to a gene: 2. The V gene's germline CDR1 is SQVTM and CDR2 ANQGSEA. The CDR3 runs to 13 residues. CDR3 coding DNA: TGCAGCGTTGGGACAGGCACTAACTATGGCTACACCTTC. Its translation is CSVGTGTNYGYTF.

This CDR3 reads CASSHYGQGQREQYF. In DNA, the CDR3 is TGTGCCAGCAGCCACTACGGACAGGGTCAACGGGAGCAGTACTTC. This chain uses TRBV3-1 (or the pseudogene TRBV3-2) with TRBJ2-7; 8 nucleotides align to TRBD1. The CDR3 has 15 amino acids. Trimming cost V 3 bases and J 7 bases; bases outside gene matches: 11. Germline V CDR1 and CDR2: LGHDT, YNNKEL (reference sequence).

The chain couples TRBV19 to TRBJ1-1; tentatively, D is TRBD1 (5 bases). The germline V gene has CDR1 LNHDA and CDR2 SQIVND (reference sequence). The CDR3 has 14 amino acids. The V end was cut by 5 bases, the J end by 0 bases, with 10 bases between. The CDR3 region has the DNA TGTGCCAGTAGTGCAGGGTTCATGAACACTGAAGCTTTCTTT. This gives the protein CASSAGFMNTEAFF.

This chain joins TRBV5-1 and TRBJ2-7; TRBD1 aligns across 9 bases. Germline trimming cut 4 bases from V and 5 bases from J; bases unmatched to any gene: 7. CDR1 is SGHRS and CDR2 is YFSETQ in the germline V gene. The CDR3 consists of 14 residues. The DNA for the CDR3 is TGCGCCAGCAGCGTGGCGGGACAGGGAGACGAGCAGTACTTC. As protein: CASSVAGQGDEQYF.

This sequence joins TRBV6-5 and TRBJ2-7, with TRBD2 matching over 7 bases. Trimming cost V 6 bases and J 2 bases; bases outside gene matches: 10. This CDR3 is 15 amino acids long. Germline CDR1 MNHEY, CDR2 SVGAGI. The CDR3 DNA follows: TGTGCCAGCAGACCCTCTAGCGGTGGAGCCTACGAGCAGTACTTC. As protein: CASRPSSGGAYEQYF.

The table lists this clone with a count of one. This rearrangement joins TRBV11-3 to TRBJ2-7; TRBD2 matches 7 bases. The germline CDR1 and CDR2 sequences are SGHNT and YENEEA. This CDR3 is built from 15 residues. V lost 4 bases and J lost 3; bases outside the gene matches: 9. CDR3 region: CASSSGAGTGYEQYF. The CDR3 bases are TGTGCCAGCAGCTCCGGAGCGGGGACTGGCTACGAGCAGTACTTC. Full variable domain (remainder filled in from reference TRBV11-3 and TRBJ2-7): EAGVVQSPRYKIIEKKQPVAFWCNPISGHNTLYWYLQNLGQGPELLIRYENEEAVDDSQLPKDRFSAERLKGVDSTLKIQPAELGDSAVYLCASSSGAGTGYEQYFGPGTRLTVT.